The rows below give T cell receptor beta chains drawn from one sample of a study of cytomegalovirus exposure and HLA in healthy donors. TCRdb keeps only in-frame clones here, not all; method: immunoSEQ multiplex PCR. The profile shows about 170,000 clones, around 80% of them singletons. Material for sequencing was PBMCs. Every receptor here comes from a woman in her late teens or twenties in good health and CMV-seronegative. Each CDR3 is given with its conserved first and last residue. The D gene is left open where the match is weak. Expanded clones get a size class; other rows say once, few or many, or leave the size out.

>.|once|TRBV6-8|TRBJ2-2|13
CASSLLRAGELFF
TGTGCCAGCAGCTTACTACGAGCCGGGGAGCTGTTTTTT
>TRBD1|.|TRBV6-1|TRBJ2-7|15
CASSEGQGSPYEQYF
TGTGCCAGCAGTGAGGGACAGGGTTCACCCTACGAGCAGTACTTC
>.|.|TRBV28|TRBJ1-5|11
CASSLQGPQHF
TGTGCCAGCTCCCTACAGGGTCCCCAGCATTTT
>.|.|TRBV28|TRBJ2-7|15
CASSWRVRRKYEQYF
TGTGCCAGCAGTTGGAGGGTCCGTCGGAAATACGAGCAGTACTTC
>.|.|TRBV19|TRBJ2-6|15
CASSRRFSGANVLTF
TGTGCCAGCTCTAGGAGATTCTCTGGGGCCAACGTCCTGACTTTC
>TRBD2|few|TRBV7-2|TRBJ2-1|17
CASSKGAGGPLSDEQFF
TGTGCCAGCAGCAAAGGGGCGGGAGGGCCGCTTTCCGATGAGCAGTTCTTC
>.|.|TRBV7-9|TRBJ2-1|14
CASSLVGRNDEQFF
TGTGCCAGCAGCTTAGTGGGGAGGAATGATGAGCAGTTCTTC
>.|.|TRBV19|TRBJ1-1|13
CASTSQRNTEAFF
TGTGCCAGTACCTCACAGAGGAACACTGAAGCTTTCTTT
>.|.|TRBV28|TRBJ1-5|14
CASSLEQGNQPQHF
TGTGCCAGCAGTTTGGAACAGGGAAATCAGCCCCAGCATTTT
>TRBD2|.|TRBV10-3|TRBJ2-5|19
CAISAKGTSGPLGSETQYF
TGTGCCATCAGTGCTAAGGGGACTAGCGGACCCCTCGGGTCAGAGACCCAGTACTTC